The 26 T cell receptor beta chains below were found in one sample sequenced in a study of early T cells in non-severe SARS-CoV-2 infection. TCRdb reprocessed the 5' RACE reads via MiXCR and lists one record per CDR3 protein. The data hold approximately 81,000 distinct CDR3 sequences, with roughly 13% observed a single time. The sample was whole blood. The receptors come from an adult who was a healthcare worker with PCR-confirmed SARS-CoV-2 infection or an uninfected control (not recorded which).

The rearrangement joins TRBV28 to TRBJ1-5; D not resolved. Germline V gene sequence: CDR1 MDHEN, CDR2 SYDVKM. V lost 8 bases, J lost 4 bases, and 18 bases lay in between. The CDR3 consists of 15 residues. CDR3 in amino acids: CASHSAYGSNQPQHF. CDR3 nucleotides: TGTGCCAGCCATAGTGCCTACGGTTCTAATCAGCCCCAGCATTTT.

The chain joins TRBV4-2 to TRBJ2-5; D gene uncertain. The germline V gene has CDR1 LGHNA and CDR2 YNFKEQ. V was trimmed by 2 bases and J by 4 bases, leaving 11 bases between them. This CDR3 spans 14 amino acids. The DNA of the CDR3 is TGTGCCAGCAGCCAAACCCCCGGTGGAGAGACCCAGTACTTC. Translating gives CASSQTPGGETQYF.

This rearrangement joins TRBV9 to TRBJ2-5; 12 bases agree with TRBD2. J lost 2 bases, V lost 3 bases, and 5 bases had no gene match. The CDR3 sequence is 16 residues long. The germline gives CDR1 SGDLS, CDR2 YYNGEE. CDR3 sequence: CASSATSGGWQETQYF. In DNA form, the CDR3 reads TGTGCCAGCAGCGCGACTAGCGGGGGATGGCAAGAGACCCAGTACTTC.

A few counts support this clonotype. This chain connects TRBV11-2 to TRBJ2-3; 9 bases align to TRBD1. V trimming: 4 bases; J trimming: 6 bases; junction bases outside the gene matches: 8. The CDR3 consists of 15 residues. Per germline, CDR1 SGHAT and CDR2 FQNNGV. CDR3 DNA sequence: TGTGCCAGCAGCTCCACAGGGGGCGAAGGTGATACGCAGTATTTT. It encodes CASSSTGGEGDTQYF.

The J gene is TRBJ2-3, the V gene TRBV29-1, with D tentatively TRBD2 (5 bases). CDR1 and CDR2 (germline): SQVTM, ANQGSEA. CDR3 length equals 12 residues. Between the trimmed V and J ends, which lost 4 bases and 3 bases, there was a span of 8 bases. The CDR3 region has the DNA TGCAGCGTTGCAACTAGTACAGATACGCAGTATTTT. This translates into CSVATSTDTQYF.

The CDR3 coding sequence is TGTGCCAGCTCACCTCTCGAGGCAGGGGTGAGCAATGAGCAGTTCTTC. Encoded protein: CASSPLEAGVSNEQFF. This sequence joins TRBV18 and TRBJ2-1; perhaps TRBD1 as D (6 bases). The CDR3 is made up of 16 amino acids. The V and J ends lost 3 bases and 6 bases respectively, with 18 bases between them. Germline lookup yields CDR1 KGHSH and CDR2 LQKENI. The whole variable domain, remainder taken from reference TRBV18 and TRBJ2-1, is NAGVMQNPRHLVRRRGQEARLRCSPMKGHSHVYWYRQLPEEGLKFMVYLQKENIIDESGMPKERFSAEFPKEGPSILRIQQVVRGDSAAYFCASSPLEAGVSNEQFFGPGTRLTVL.

This clonotype has a count of ten or more. This sequence joins TRBV2 and TRBJ2-3; unclear D gene. This CDR3 comprises 12 residues. Trimming cost V 3 bases and J 4 bases, with 5 bases left between them. In germline, CDR1 is SNHLY, CDR2 FYNNEI. The CDR3 coding sequence is TGTGCCAGCAGTGATTGGGCAGATACGCAGTATTTT. Its protein is CASSDWADTQYF.

This clonotype showed up just a few times. The V and J genes are TRBV29-1 and TRBJ2-3; D call uncertain. V was pared by 7 bases and J by 0 bases, with 14 bases between. The germline V gene has CDR1 SQVTM and CDR2 ANQGSEA. This CDR3 contains 14 residues. CDR3 amino acids: CSGGYAASTDTQYF. DNA of the CDR3: TGCAGCGGCGGCTACGCGGCTAGCACAGATACGCAGTATTTT.

This clonotype was observed a few times. The chain employs TRBV3-1 and TRBJ2-5, with TRBD2 matching 8 bases. The germline V gene encodes CDR1 LGHDT and CDR2 YNNKEL (reference sequence). With 0 bases clipped from V and 4 bases from J, the junction kept 10 bases outside the gene matches. This CDR3 has 17 amino acids. The CDR3, as DNA: TGTGCCAGCAGCCAAGATACCCTAGCGGGCGCCCTAGAGACCCAGTACTTC. Translated: CASSQDTLAGALETQYF.

This rearrangement joins TRBV4-2 to TRBJ2-1, with 9 bases identical to TRBD1. The germline CDR1 and CDR2 sequences are LGHNA and YNFKEQ. V lost 2 bases and J lost 4; bases outside the gene matches: 6. The CDR3 is made up of 16 amino acids. The CDR3 is CASSQITGGLYNEQFF. CDR3 coding DNA: TGTGCCAGCAGCCAAATTACAGGGGGCTTATACAATGAGCAGTTCTTC.

This clonotype has more than one count but fewer than ten. The chain is built from TRBV19 and TRBJ1-1, with D perhaps TRBD1 (5 bases). This CDR3 region has 14 residues. V shed 5 bases and J shed 1 base, with 11 bases lying between them. Germline CDR1 is LNHDA and CDR2 is SQIVND (reference sequence). The CDR3 region is CASSATTANTEAFF. For the CDR3, the DNA is TGTGCCAGTAGTGCCACGACAGCGAACACTGAAGCTTTCTTT.

The chain carries TRBV29-1 and TRBJ2-6, with unresolved D. This CDR3 contains 15 residues. The germline CDR1 and CDR2 sequences are SQVTM and ANQGSEA. The ends were cut back, 6 bases at V and 2 bases at J, with 14 bases in the middle. CDR3 protein: CSVTQIPAGANVLTF. CDR3 in DNA: TGCAGCGTGACCCAGATTCCAGCTGGGGCCAACGTCCTGACTTTC.

This clonotype showed up just once. The CDR3 nucleotides are TGTGCCAACACGTCTGCGGGAGGTGGTATCAATGAGCAGTTCTTC. Protein sequence: CANTSAGGGINEQFF. V usage is TRBV10-3 and J usage is TRBJ2-1; 8 bases are a match to TRBD2. The ends lost 10 bases at V and 6 bases at J; junction bases unmatched: 14. This CDR3 region has 15 residues. In germline, CDR1 is ENHRY, CDR2 SYGVKD.

The chain employs TRBV5-4 and TRBJ2-1, with 10 bases matching TRBD2. CDR3 size: 14 residues. V was clipped by 4 bases and J by 7 bases; unmatched bases: 5. In germline, CDR1 is SGHNT, CDR2 YYREEE (reference sequence). This CDR3 reads CASSPGLAMNEQFF. CDR3 DNA sequence: TGTGCCAGCAGCCCGGGACTAGCGATGAATGAGCAGTTCTTC.

This clonotype has a handful of counts. This chain connects TRBV27 to TRBJ2-7, with 8 bases aligning to TRBD1. J gave up 4 bases and V 4 bases, and 6 bases lay outside the gene matches. The CDR3 has 14 residues. CDR1 and CDR2 from the germline V gene are MNHEY and SMNVEV (reference sequence). The CDR3 reads CASSSRGRAYEQYF. The DNA of the CDR3 is TGTGCCAGCAGTTCCAGGGGGCGCGCGTACGAGCAGTACTTC.

This clonotype was found many times. The genes are TRBV12-5 and TRBJ1-5; 8 positions match TRBD1. With 6 bases clipped from V and 4 bases from J, the junction kept 8 bases outside the gene matches. The CDR3 totals 15 residues. Looked up from germline, CDR1 is LGHNT and CDR2 is FRNRAP. CDR3 in amino acids: CASGRTGGRNQPQHF. The CDR3 region has the DNA TGTGCTAGTGGCCGCACAGGGGGGCGGAATCAGCCCCAGCATTTT.

This clonotype occurred a few times. Here the CDR3 DNA reads TGCAGTGCTGGCAGCGGGACTAGCGGGATCAATGAGCAGTTCTTC. Its translation: CSAGSGTSGINEQFF. The rearrangement uses TRBV20-1 and TRBJ2-1; TRBD2 aligns across 13 bases. J gave up 6 bases and V 5 bases, and 7 bases lay outside the gene matches. The CDR3 is made up of 15 amino acids. Germline assignment: CDR1 DFQATT and CDR2 SNEGSKA (reference sequence).

This clonotype came up a few times. CDR3 sequence (DNA): TGCGCCAGCAGCCACCGGGGGCAGATACTGACAGATACGCAGTATTTT. Translated: CASSHRGQILTDTQYF. This chain connects TRBV5-1 to TRBJ2-3; either TRBD1 or TRBD2 may fit D (6 bases each). The CDR3 contains 16 residues. Germline values: CDR1 SGHRS, CDR2 YFSETQ. V lost 4 bases, J lost 3 bases, and 18 bases lay in between.

This clonotype was picked up many times. This chain links TRBV12-3 or TRBV12-4 with TRBJ2-7; a weak D match, TRBD1 (6 bases). V lost 2 bases and J 4 bases, leaving 15 bases between the germline ends. The length of the CDR3 is 15 residues. The CDR3 DNA reads as TGTGCCAGCAGTTTATCGGACAGTAAGACGTACGAGCAGTACTTC. This gives the protein CASSLSDSKTYEQYF.

This clonotype has at least ten counts. The J gene is TRBJ1-2, the V gene TRBV30; D not resolved. V gave up 2 bases and J gave up 2 bases, with 9 bases separating them. Germline V CDR1 and CDR2: GTSNPN, SVGIG (reference sequence). This CDR3 is built from 13 residues. The CDR3 DNA reads as TGTGCCTGGAGTTACAACGGGAACTATGGCTACACCTTC. Translation gives CAWSYNGNYGYTF.

This clonotype was counted many times. The chain carries TRBV18 and TRBJ1-2; D might be TRBD1 (5 bases). The CDR3 totals 14 residues. Germline V gene data show CDR1 as KGHSH and CDR2 as LQKENI. The V gene lost 4 bases and the J gene lost 5 bases, with 14 bases spanning the gap. The CDR3 bases are TGTGCCAGCTCACTTACCGGGACGCTATATGGCTACACCTTC. Translating it yields CASSLTGTLYGYTF.

This clonotype was recorded many times. The rearrangement uses TRBV7-6 and TRBJ1-5; D is perhaps TRBD1 (5 bases). Trimming took 0 bases from V and 6 from J, leaving 9 bases between them. This CDR3 is 14 amino acids long. Germline V gives CDR1 SGHVS, CDR2 FNYEAQ. CDR3 DNA: TGTGCCAGCAGCTTAGCAGGAGGGGCTCAGCCCCAGCATTTT. Encoded protein: CASSLAGGAQPQHF. The full variable domain, completed using reference TRBV7-6 and TRBJ1-5, is GAGVSQSPRYKVTKRGQDVALRCDPISGHVSLYWYRQALGQGPEFLTYFNYEAQQDKSGLPNDRFSAERPEGSISTLTIQRTEQRDSAMYRCASSLAGGAQPQHFGDGTRLSIL.

The V and J genes are TRBV6-5 and TRBJ2-7; the match to TRBD2 covers 7 bases. V trimming: 1 base; J trimming: 7 bases; junction bases outside the gene matches: 1. This CDR3 has 12 residues. The germline V gene has CDR1 MNHEY and CDR2 SVGAGI. This CDR3 is CASSYWGGEQYF. CDR3 DNA: TGTGCCAGCAGTTACTGGGGGGGGGAGCAGTACTTC.

Notes on this clonotype: One end of the junction varies from germline; a read error may be responsible. The chain is built from TRBV5-1 and TRBJ1-4; a possible D gene is TRBD1 (5 bases). The CDR3 has 12 residues. Germline loops: CDR1 SGHRS, CDR2 YFSETQ. DNA of the CDR3: TGCGCCAGCAGCTTGGCCGAGGACATAAGGGTTTTT. It yields the protein CASSLAEDIRVF.

In this sample, this clonotype turned up many times. CDR3 coding DNA: TGTGCCAGCAGCTCCACTAGCGGGGGCCGGTATTTT. It specifies CASSSTSGGRYF. This chain joins TRBV7-9 and TRBJ2-3; TRBD2 matches 11 bases. The CDR3 spans 12 residues. V gave up 4 bases and J gave up 14 bases; unmatched junction bases: 5. Germline assignment: CDR1 SEHNR and CDR2 FQNEAQ (reference sequence).

This clonotype was counted only a few times. This chain uses TRBV7-2 with TRBJ2-7, with 12 bases lining up with TRBD2. The trim removed 5 bases at V and 4 bases at J, leaving 3 bases unmatched. Germline CDR1 is SGHTA and CDR2 is FQGNSA. The CDR3 covers 14 residues. CDR3 sequence reads: CASSPTSGRYEQYF. DNA for the CDR3: TGTGCCAGCAGCCCGACTAGCGGGAGATACGAGCAGTACTTC. Full variable domain (rest looked up from reference TRBV7-2 and TRBJ2-7): GAGVSQSPSNKVTEKGKDVELRCDPISGHTALYWYRQSLGQGLEFLIYFQGNSAPDKSGLPSDRFSAERTGGSVSTLTIQRTQQEDSAVYLCASSPTSGRYEQYFGPGTRLTVT.